This TCR beta chain was sequenced for a study of radiotherapy plus CTLA-4 blockade in lung cancer. Study as a whole: Patients showed objective responses in 15% to 20% of cases, and disease control was achieved by over 25%. General study findings and limits: The best prediction of response reportedly came from early blood T cell clone dynamics, with interferon-beta. TCR clones of tumor origin grew in blood after radiotherapy plus ipilimumab.

V was clipped by 3 bases and J by 3 bases; unmatched bases: 4. The CDR3 sequence is 13 residues long. Per the germline V gene, CDR1 is SQVTM and CDR2 is ANQGSEA. With ipilimumab providing CTLA-4 blockade, focal radiation was administered to patients who had chemo-refractory metastatic non-small-cell lung cancer. In the case of this clone: Its specificity is unknown.

TCRdb's table, derived via immunoSEQ multiplex PCR, lists solely in-frame clones and lacks some. The table records some 35,000 clones, more than 70% of them present only once. The starting material was peripheral blood, obtained from a patient treated with radiotherapy plus ipilimumab. The sequence was collected from a human donor with non-small cell lung cancer who had stable disease on radiotherapy plus ipilimumab. The rearrangement links TRBV29-1 to TRBJ1-1; 7 bases map to TRBD1. CDR3 coding DNA: TGCAGCGTTGATAAGGGGGCAGACACTGAAGCTTTCTTT. As protein: CSVDKGADTEAFF.